This passage covers 11 T cell receptor beta chains from one sample sequenced in a study of persistence of HIV-infected CD4 T cells. The libraries were made with immunoSEQ version 4 in survey mode. TCRdb's copy holds only in-frame clones and misses some; the assay was immunoSEQ multiplex PCR. The sample gives more than 35,000 clones, approximately 93% of which show up once; less than 2% is in the top ten. Their antigens are not known. Cells were stimulated nonspecifically with anti-CD3/anti-CD28 magnetic beads. Sorting selected CD4+ T cells upregulating both CD40 ligand and CD69. Sample: CD4+ T cells sorted from PBMCs after approximately 20-hour stimulation, taken from a patient who received antiretroviral therapy. The receptors were sampled from an adult man with HIV who was CMV-seropositive.

The rearrangement uses TRBV7-9 and TRBJ1-1; D possibly corresponds to TRBD1 (5 bases). Trimming stripped 7 bases from V and 2 bases from J, with 14 bases between. The germline V gene encodes CDR1 SEHNR and CDR2 FQNEAQ (reference sequence). This CDR3 has 14 residues. CDR3 residues: CASNEQALNTEAFF. In nucleotides, the CDR3 is TGTGCCAGCAACGAACAGGCCCTCAACACTGAAGCTTTCTTT.

This chain links TRBV7-2 with TRBJ2-7; D may be TRBD1 (5 bases). Looked up from germline, CDR1 is SGHTA and CDR2 is FQGNSA. The CDR3 totals 14 residues. V shed 1 base and J shed 7 bases, with 14 bases lying between them. CDR3 nucleotides: TGTGCCAGCAGCTTAGGCTCCATCCCAGGGGAGCAGTACTTC. It yields the protein CASSLGSIPGEQYF. The whole variable domain, remainder taken from reference TRBV7-2 and TRBJ2-7, is GAGVSQSPSNKVTEKGKDVELRCDPISGHTALYWYRQSLGQGLEFLIYFQGNSAPDKSGLPSDRFSAERTGGSVSTLTIQRTQQEDSAVYLCASSLGSIPGEQYFGPGTRLTVT.

The rearrangement joins TRBV29-1 to TRBJ1-4; D is perhaps TRBD1 (6 bases). Germline V gene lookup returns CDR1 SQVTM and CDR2 ANQGSEA. Trimming cost V 8 bases and J 6 bases, with 13 bases left between them. The CDR3 totals 12 residues. The CDR3 coding sequence is TGCAGCATCAGGGGAGCAGATGAAAAACTGTTTTTT. It is translated as CSIRGADEKLFF. Supplemented by reference TRBV29-1 and TRBJ1-4, the full variable domain reads SAVISQKPSRDICQRGTSLTIQCQVDSQVTMMFWYRQQPGQSLTLIATANQGSEATYESGFVIDKFPISRPNLTFSTLTVSNMSPEDSSIYLCSIRGADEKLFFGSGTQLSVL.

The chain carries TRBV19 and TRBJ2-7; D is uncertain. Germline CDR1 reads LNHDA; CDR2 reads SQIVND (reference sequence). The CDR3 consists of 12 residues. Between the trimmed V and J ends, which lost 4 bases and 3 bases, there was a span of 7 bases. The CDR3 DNA sequence: TGTGCCAGTAGTAGAGGCCGCTACGAGCAGTACTTC. Protein sequence: CASSRGRYEQYF.

V is TRBV10-1 and J is TRBJ2-1; 7 bases map to TRBD1. V lost 6 bases, J lost 7 bases, and 0 bases stayed unmatched. This CDR3 contains 11 residues. Germline V gene data show CDR1 as WNHNN and CDR2 as SYGVQD (reference sequence). The CDR3 nucleotides are TGCGCCAGCAGCAGGGGGAATGAGCAGTTCTTC. Translated: CASSRGNEQFF.

This chain joins TRBV3-1 (or the pseudogene TRBV3-2) and TRBJ2-3, with a tentative D call TRBD2 (6 bases). CDR1 and CDR2 (germline): LGHDT, YNNKEL (reference sequence). The germline V and J ends were trimmed by 3 bases and 2 bases, with 18 bases remaining between them. CDR3 length: 17 residues. The CDR3 spells CASSQGTGRRYTDTQYF. In DNA form, the CDR3 reads TGTGCCAGCAGCCAGGGGACTGGCCGGAGGTACACAGATACGCAGTATTTT.

The gene calls are TRBV6-5 and TRBJ2-3, with 8 bases aligning to TRBD1. CDR3 length: 13 amino acids. Germline V gives CDR1 MNHEY, CDR2 SVGAGI. The V gene end was trimmed by 8 bases and the J gene end by 1 base; junction bases not matched to a gene: 2. The DNA of the CDR3 is TGTGCCAGCGTGACAGGGGGCACAGATACGCAGTATTTT. This encodes CASVTGGTDTQYF.

This rearrangement joins TRBV5-4 to TRBJ2-5; the D is unclear. The CDR3 totals 13 residues. V was cut by 0 bases and J by 5 bases, with 8 bases left in between. Germline-derived CDR1 and CDR2 are SGHNT and YYREEE (reference sequence). CDR3 in DNA: TGTGCCAGCAGCTTGGGGCAATTGGAGACCCAGTACTTC. It encodes CASSLGQLETQYF.

The genes are TRBV2 and TRBJ2-3, with TRBD2 identical over 8 bases. Trimming removed 6 bases from V and 0 bases from J; junction bases left unmatched: 8. This CDR3 comprises 16 residues. CDR1 and CDR2 from the germline V gene are SNHLY and FYNNEI. In nucleotides, the CDR3 is TGTGCCAGCAGCCAGAGCGGGGGCGCTAGCACAGATACGCAGTATTTT. Its translation is CASSQSGGASTDTQYF.

The chain couples TRBV10-3 to TRBJ2-7; unclear D gene. The CDR3 runs 17 residues. Germline assignment: CDR1 ENHRY and CDR2 SYGVKD. Trimming shortened V by 6 bases and J by 2 bases, and 23 bases separated the two germline ends. This chain's CDR3 is CAISDPSGQVPPYEQYF. For the CDR3, the DNA is TGTGCCATCAGCGACCCCTCTGGGCAGGTTCCTCCCTACGAGCAGTACTTC.

The sample holds a few counts of this clone. The gene calls are TRBV6-2 or TRBV6-3 and TRBJ2-1, with D perhaps matching TRBD2 (5 bases). Trimming took off 0 bases at V and 7 bases at J, with 19 bases between the two ends. CDR1 and CDR2 (germline): MNHEY, SVGEGT. This CDR3 has 17 residues. Here the CDR3 DNA reads TGTGCCAGCAGTTACTCATATGGGGTGAGGGTAGGGAATGAGCAGTTCTTC. Its protein is CASSYSYGVRVGNEQFF.